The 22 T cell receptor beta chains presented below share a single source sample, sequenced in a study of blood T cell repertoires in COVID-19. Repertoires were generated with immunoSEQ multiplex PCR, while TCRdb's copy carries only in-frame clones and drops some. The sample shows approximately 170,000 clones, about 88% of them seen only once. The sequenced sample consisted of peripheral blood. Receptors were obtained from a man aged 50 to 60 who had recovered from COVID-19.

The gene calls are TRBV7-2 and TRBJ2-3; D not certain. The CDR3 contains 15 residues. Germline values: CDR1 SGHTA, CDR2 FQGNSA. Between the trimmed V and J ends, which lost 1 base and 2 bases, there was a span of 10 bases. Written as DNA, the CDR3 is TGTGCCAGCAGCTTAGTGCGGTCTTACACAGATACGCAGTATTTT. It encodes CASSLVRSYTDTQYF.

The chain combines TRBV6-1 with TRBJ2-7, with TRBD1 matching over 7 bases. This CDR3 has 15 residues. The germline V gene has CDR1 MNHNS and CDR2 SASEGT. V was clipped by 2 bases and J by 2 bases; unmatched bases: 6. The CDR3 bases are TGTGCCAGCAGTGAAAGGTTAGGGGGCGCCTACGAGCAGTACTTC. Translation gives CASSERLGGAYEQYF.

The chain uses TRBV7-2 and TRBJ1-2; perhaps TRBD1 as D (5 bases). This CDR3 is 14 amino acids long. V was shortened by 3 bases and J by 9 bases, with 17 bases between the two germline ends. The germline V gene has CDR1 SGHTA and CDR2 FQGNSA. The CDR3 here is CASSFTDTFERYTF. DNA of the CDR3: TGTGCCAGCAGCTTTACGGACACCTTTGAGCGCTACACCTTC.

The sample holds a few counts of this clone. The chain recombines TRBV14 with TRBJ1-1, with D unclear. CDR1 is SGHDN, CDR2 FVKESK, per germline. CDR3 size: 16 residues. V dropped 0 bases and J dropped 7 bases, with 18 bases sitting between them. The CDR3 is CASSQDLDRSTSEAFF. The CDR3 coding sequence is TGTGCCAGCAGCCAAGATCTAGACCGGTCCACTAGTGAAGCTTTCTTT.

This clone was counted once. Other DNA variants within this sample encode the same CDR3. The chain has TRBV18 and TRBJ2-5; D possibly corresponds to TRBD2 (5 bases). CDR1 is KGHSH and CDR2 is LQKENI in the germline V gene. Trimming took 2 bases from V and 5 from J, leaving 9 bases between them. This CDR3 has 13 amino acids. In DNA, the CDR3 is TGTGCCAGCTCACCAGGGTCGGGGGAGACCCAGTACTTC. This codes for CASSPGSGETQYF.

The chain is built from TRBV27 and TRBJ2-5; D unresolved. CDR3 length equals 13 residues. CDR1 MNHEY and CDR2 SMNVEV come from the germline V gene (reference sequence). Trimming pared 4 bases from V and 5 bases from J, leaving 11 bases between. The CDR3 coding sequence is TGTGCCAGCAGTTCCACCGCCTATGAGACCCAGTACTTC. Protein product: CASSSTAYETQYF.

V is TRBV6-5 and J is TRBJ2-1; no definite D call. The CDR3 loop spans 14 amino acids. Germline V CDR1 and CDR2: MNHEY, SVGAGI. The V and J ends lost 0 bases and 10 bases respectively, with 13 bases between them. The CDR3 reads CASSYSMGRKEQFF. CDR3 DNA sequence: TGTGCCAGCAGTTACTCGATGGGCCGCAAAGAGCAGTTCTTC.

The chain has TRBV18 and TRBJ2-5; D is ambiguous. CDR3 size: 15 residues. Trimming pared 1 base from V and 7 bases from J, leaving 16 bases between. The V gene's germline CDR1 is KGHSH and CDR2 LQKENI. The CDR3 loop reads CASSPLGRLKATQYF. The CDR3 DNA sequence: TGTGCCAGCTCACCACTCGGCAGGCTAAAGGCGACCCAGTACTTC. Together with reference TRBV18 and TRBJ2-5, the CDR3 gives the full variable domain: NAGVMQNPRHLVRRRGQEARLRCSPMKGHSHVYWYRQLPEEGLKFMVYLQKENIIDESGMPKERFSAEFPKEGPSILRIQQVVRGDSAAYFCASSPLGRLKATQYFGPGTRLLVL.

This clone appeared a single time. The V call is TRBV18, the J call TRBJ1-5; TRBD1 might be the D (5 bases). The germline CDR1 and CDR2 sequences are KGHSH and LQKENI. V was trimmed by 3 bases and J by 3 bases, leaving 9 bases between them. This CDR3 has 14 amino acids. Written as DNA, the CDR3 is TGTGCCAGCTCACCGGGCAGGGACAATCAGCCCCAGCATTTT. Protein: CASSPGRDNQPQHF.

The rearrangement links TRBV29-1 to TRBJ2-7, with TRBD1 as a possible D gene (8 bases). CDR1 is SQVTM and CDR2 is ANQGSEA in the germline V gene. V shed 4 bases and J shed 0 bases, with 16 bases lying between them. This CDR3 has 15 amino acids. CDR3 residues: CSVVGGTGSSYEQYF. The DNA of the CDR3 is TGCAGCGTTGTGGGGGGGACAGGCAGCTCCTACGAGCAGTACTTC.

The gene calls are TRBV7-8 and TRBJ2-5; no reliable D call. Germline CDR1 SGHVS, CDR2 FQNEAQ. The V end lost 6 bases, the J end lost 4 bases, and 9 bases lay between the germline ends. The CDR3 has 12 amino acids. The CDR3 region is CASSPAAETQYF. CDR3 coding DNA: TGTGCCAGCAGTCCCGCGGCAGAGACCCAGTACTTC.

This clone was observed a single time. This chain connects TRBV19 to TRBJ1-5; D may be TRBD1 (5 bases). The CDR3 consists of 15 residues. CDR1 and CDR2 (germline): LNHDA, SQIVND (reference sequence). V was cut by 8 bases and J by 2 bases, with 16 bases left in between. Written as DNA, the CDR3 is TGTGCCAGTGCGGCAGGGCAGGCGGGCAATCAGCCCCAGCATTTT. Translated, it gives CASAAGQAGNQPQHF.

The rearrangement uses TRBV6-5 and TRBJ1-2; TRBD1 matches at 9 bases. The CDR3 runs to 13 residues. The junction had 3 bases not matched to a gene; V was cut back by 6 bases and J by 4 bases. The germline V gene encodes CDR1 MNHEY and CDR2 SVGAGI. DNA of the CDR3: TGTGCCAGCAGACCGACAGGGGGCTATGGCTACACCTTC. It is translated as CASRPTGGYGYTF.

CDR3 sequence reads: CSASFQAHTEAFF. The CDR3 DNA is TGCAGTGCTAGTTTCCAGGCGCACACTGAAGCTTTCTTT. V gene TRBV20-1 combines with J gene TRBJ1-1; D is ambiguous. Trimming removed 3 bases from V and 3 bases from J, with 11 bases in between. CDR3 length: 13 residues. The germline gives CDR1 DFQATT, CDR2 SNEGSKA (reference sequence).

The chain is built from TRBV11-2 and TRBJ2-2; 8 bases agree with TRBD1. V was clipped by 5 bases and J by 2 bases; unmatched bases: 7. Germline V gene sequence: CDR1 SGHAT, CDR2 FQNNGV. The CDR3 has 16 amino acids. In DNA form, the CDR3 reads TGTGCCAGCAGCCGCGGGACAGGTGTTAACACCGGGGAGCTGTTTTTT. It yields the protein CASSRGTGVNTGELFF.

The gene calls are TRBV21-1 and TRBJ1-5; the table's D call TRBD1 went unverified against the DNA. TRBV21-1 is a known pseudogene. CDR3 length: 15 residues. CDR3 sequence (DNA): TGTGCCAGCAGCACATCAACAGGGGACAATCAGCCCCAGCATTTT. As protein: CASSTSTGDNQPQHF.

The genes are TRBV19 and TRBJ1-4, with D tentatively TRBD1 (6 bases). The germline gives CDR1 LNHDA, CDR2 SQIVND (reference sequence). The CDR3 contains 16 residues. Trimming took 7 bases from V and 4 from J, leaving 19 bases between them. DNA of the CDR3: TGTGCCAGTACCCCGAGCGGGGGGGCAATTAATGAAAAACTGTTTTTT. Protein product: CASTPSGGAINEKLFF.

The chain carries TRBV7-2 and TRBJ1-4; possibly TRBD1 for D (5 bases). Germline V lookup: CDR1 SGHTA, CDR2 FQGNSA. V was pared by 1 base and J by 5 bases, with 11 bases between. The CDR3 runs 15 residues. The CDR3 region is CASSLDRNANEKLFF. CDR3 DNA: TGTGCCAGCAGCTTAGACAGGAATGCGAATGAAAAACTGTTTTTT.

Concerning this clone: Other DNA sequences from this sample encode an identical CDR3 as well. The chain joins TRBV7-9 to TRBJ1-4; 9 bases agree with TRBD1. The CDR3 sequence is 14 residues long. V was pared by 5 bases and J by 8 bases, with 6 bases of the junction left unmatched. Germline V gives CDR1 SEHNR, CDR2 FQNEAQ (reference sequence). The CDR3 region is CASSRGTGNEKLFF. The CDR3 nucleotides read TGTGCCAGCAGCCGCGGGACAGGGAACGAAAAACTGTTTTTT.

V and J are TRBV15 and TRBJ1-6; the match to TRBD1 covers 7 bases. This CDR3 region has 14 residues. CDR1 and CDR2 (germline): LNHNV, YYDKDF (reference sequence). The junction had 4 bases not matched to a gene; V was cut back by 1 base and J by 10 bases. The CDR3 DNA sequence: TGTGCCACCAGCAGAGGACAGGGAGACTCACCCCTCCACTTT. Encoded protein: CATSRGQGDSPLHF. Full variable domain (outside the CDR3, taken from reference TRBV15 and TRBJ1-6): DAMVIQNPRYQVTQFGKPVTLSCSQTLNHNVMYWYQQKSSQAPKLLFHYYDKDFNNEADTPDNFQSRRPNTSFCFLDIRSPGLGDTAMYLCATSRGQGDSPLHFGNGTRLTVT.

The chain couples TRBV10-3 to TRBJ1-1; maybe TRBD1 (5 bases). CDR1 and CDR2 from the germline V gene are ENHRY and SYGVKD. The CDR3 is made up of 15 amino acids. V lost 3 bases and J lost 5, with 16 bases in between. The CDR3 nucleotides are TGTGCCATCAGTGACTCAGGGAAAGATGAGACTGAAGCTTTCTTT. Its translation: CAISDSGKDETEAFF.

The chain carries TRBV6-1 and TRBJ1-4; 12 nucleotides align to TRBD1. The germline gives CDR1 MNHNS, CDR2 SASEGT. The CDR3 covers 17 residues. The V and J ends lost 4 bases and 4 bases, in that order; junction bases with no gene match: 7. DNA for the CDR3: TGTGCCAGCAGTGGGAGGGACAGGGGGCATGGTAATGAAAAACTGTTTTTT. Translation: CASSGRDRGHGNEKLFF.